A single TCR beta chain is shown here with its context. In this sample, this clonotype turned up a few times. It has no known antigen specificity. No clone much larger than this one lies a single base away; base qualities are absent. CDR1 and CDR2 were assigned from the germline V gene as WSHSY and SAAADI. Inclusive of the bounding cysteine and phenylalanine, the CDR3 is 13 residues long. Only the CDR3 DNA is retained, 39 bases long and in frame from the first base. V and J are truncated by 0 bases and 8 bases respectively, leaving an intervening sequence of 10 bases. This sample is part of a study of T cells in Graves' hyperthyroidism and ophthalmopathy (dated by TCRdb to between 2019 and 2020). Regarding the complete study: Peripheral blood was collected at initial diagnosis, before any treatment. A discovery cohort of roughly 100 patients, 43 with Graves' ophthalmopathy and approximately 55 with stable Graves' hyperthyroidism, was used to find distinguishing TCR V-J signatures. Whether ophthalmopathy could be predicted prospectively was tested in an independent validation cohort made up of under 20 hyperthyroidism patients plus 17 patients who later progressed to ophthalmopathy. The roughly 100 discovery patients were randomly split 7:3 into training and test sets. In addition, the study compared T-cell repertoires in thyroid tissue and in blood from roughly 6 Graves' hyperthyroidism patients. Once sampling was done, hyperthyroidism patients were given methimazole at a starting dose of 30 mg daily, whereas ophthalmopathy patients were given high-dose intravenous methylprednisolone. TCR Vbeta CDR3 sequencing of roughly 140 peripheral blood samples (approximately 44 ophthalmopathy, under 80 hyperthyroidism and some 17 progressor patients) is reported in the paper.

The TCR beta CDR3 regions were amplified from RNA transcripts. The first round of RT-PCR for the TCR CDR3 was performed with the HTBI primer set and the Qiagen OneStep RT-PCR kit. A second multiplex PCR round built the libraries, followed by size selection and purification. Libraries were sequenced paired-end with 100 bp reads on an Illumina HiSeq2000. Under the source paper's analysis protocol: SOAPnuke was used to process the raw data, removing reads that contained adapters or uncalled bases, had a mean Phred below 15, or lacked an exact match to the constant primer or identifier. High-quality paired reads were merged using COPE v1.2.5, and each unique nucleotide sequence was defined as a clonotype. Clonotypes were aligned to IMGT TRBV, TRBD and TRBJ reference segments using MiTCR v1.1. The analysis included only V-J combinations with a frequency above 0.0001, which together covered 99% to 99.2% of the repertoires. A TCS score was defined as the ratio of F50 (clonal expansion) to E x V (chaos), with BLOSUM62-based TCRdist applied between CDR3 peptides within each V-J. Welch's t-statistics and random forest reduced roughly 500 V-J features to 10 to 15, which were used in a naive Bayes classifier (R e1071). Starting from the raw public reads, TCRdb applied fastp trimming at Q25, assembled clones with MiXCR and retained in-frame beta chains. Under each unique CDR3 protein, matching rows form one entry showing the most common genes and DNA. Clone size and V and J calls follow TCRdb, not the original study. Here the sample has roughly 280,000 distinct CDR3 sequences; 22% occur a single time. Together, the top ten hold roughly 60% of the sample.

Moderately to severely active disease, a Clinical Activity Score of at least 3, a NOSPECS grade of at least 4, and a duration under 3 months were present in ophthalmopathy patients. Exclusion was applied to patients with uncontrolled infections, other autoimmune diseases, pregnancy or lactation. Diagnoses relied on clinical symptoms, serum thyroxine and TRAb, thyroid ultrasound and orbital computed tomography. PBMCs were isolated from about 10 ml of fresh peripheral blood by Ficoll-Paque density gradient centrifugation. Trizol reagent was used to extract total RNA, and RNA quality was then checked on an Agilent 2100 Bioanalyzer. General conclusions and limits of the study: Most expanded thyroid clonotypes (frequency above 0.001) were also found in blood, which suggests that blood repertoires may mirror thyroid immune responses. A 13 V-J signature model separated ophthalmopathy from stable hyperthyroidism, with 87.88% sensitivity and 81% to 83% specificity in cross-validation and 80%/75% in testing. No statistical method was used to set the sample size in advance, and investigators knew the group allocation. In validation, progression to ophthalmopathy was predicted by the model with around 71% sensitivity and roughly 76% specificity, a median of roughly six months before onset.

The TCR originated in a man under 40 with Graves' ophthalmopathy. Here the chain combines TRBV10-2 and TRBJ1-2, with the D gene uncertain. The sequenced material came from blood. The CDR3 protein: CASSESVVRGYTF. The DNA is as follows: TGCGCCAGCAGTGAGTCGGTAGTCCGGGGCTACACCTTC.